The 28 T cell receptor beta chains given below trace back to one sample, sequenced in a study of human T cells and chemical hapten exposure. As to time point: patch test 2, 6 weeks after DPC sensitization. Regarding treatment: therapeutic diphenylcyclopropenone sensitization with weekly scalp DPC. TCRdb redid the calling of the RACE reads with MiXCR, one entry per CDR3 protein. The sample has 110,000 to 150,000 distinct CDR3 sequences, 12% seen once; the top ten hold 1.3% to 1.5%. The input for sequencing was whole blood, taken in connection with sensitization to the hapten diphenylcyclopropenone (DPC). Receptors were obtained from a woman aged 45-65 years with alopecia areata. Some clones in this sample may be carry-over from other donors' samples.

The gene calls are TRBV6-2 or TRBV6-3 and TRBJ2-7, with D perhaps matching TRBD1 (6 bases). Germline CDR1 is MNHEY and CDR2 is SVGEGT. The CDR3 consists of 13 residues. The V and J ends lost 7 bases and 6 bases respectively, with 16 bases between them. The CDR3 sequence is CASNQYTGTEQYF. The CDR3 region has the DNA TGTGCCAGCAACCAATACACAGGGACCGAGCAGTACTTC.

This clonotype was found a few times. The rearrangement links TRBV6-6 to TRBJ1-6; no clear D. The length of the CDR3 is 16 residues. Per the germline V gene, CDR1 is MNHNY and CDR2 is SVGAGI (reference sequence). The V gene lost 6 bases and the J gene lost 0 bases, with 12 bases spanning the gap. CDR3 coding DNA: TGTGCCAGCAGCCGCGGAGGCAGCTCCTATAATTCACCCCTCCACTTT. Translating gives CASSRGGSSYNSPLHF.

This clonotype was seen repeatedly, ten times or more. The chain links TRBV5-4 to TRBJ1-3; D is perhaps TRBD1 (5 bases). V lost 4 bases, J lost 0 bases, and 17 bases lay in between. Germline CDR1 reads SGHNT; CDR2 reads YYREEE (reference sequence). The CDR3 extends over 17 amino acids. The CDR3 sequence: CASSPKGPGSSGNTIYF. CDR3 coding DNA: TGTGCCAGCAGCCCCAAGGGGCCGGGGAGCTCTGGAAACACCATATATTTT.

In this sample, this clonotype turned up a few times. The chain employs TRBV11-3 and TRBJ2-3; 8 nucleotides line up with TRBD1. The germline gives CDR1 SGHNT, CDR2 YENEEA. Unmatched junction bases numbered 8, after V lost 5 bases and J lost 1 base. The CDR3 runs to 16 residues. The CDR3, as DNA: TGTGCCAGCAGCCTAGGACAGGGAAGAGGCACAGATACGCAGTATTTT. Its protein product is CASSLGQGRGTDTQYF.

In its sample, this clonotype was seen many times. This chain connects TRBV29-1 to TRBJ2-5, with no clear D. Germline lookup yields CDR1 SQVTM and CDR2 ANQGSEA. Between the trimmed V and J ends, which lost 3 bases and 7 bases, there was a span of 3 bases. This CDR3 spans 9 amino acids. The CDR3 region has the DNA TGCAGCGTTGAGGGGACCCAGTACTTC. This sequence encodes CSVEGTQYF.

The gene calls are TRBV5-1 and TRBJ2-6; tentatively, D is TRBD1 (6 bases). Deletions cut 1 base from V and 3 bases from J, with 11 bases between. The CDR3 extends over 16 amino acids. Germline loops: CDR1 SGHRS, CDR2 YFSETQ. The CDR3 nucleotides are TGCGCCAGCAGCTTGTCCCCAGGGGTTGGGGCCAACGTCCTGACTTTC. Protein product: CASSLSPGVGANVLTF.

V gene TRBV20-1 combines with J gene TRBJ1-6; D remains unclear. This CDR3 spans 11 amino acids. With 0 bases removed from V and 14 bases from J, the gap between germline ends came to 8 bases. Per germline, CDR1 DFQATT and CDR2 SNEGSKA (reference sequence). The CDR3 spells CSARDQRTLHF. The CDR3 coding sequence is TGCAGTGCTAGAGATCAGAGGACCCTCCACTTT.

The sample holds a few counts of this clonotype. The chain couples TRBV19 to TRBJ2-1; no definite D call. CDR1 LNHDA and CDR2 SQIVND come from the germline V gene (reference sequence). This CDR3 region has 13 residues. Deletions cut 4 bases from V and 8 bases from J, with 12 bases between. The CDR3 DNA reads TGTGCCAGTAGTAGCTCTAGAAACGATGAGCAGTTCTTC. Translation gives CASSSSRNDEQFF.

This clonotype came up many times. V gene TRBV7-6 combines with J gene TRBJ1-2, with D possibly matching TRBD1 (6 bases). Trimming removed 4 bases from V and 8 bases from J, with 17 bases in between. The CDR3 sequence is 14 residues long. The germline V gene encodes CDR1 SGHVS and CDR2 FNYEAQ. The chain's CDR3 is CASSSRGGRIGYTF. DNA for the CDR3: TGTGCCAGCAGCTCCAGAGGGGGGCGCATAGGCTACACCTTC.

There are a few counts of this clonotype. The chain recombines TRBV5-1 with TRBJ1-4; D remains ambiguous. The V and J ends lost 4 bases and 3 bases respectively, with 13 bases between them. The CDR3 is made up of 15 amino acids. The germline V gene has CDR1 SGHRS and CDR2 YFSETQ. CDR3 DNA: TGCGCCAGCAGCGCCGTGAGAGGGTCTAATGAAAAACTGTTTTTT. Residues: CASSAVRGSNEKLFF.

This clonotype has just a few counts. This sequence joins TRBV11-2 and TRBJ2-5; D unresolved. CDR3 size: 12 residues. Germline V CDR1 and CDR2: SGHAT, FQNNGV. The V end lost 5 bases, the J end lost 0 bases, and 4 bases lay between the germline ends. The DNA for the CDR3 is TGTGCCAGCAGCCCCCACCAAGAGACCCAGTACTTC. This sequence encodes CASSPHQETQYF.

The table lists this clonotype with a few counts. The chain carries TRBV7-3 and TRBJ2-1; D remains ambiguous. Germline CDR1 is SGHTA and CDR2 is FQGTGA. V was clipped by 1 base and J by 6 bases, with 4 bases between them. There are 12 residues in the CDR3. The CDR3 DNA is TGTGCCAGCAGCTTAAGGGGCAATGAGCAGTTCTTC. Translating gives CASSLRGNEQFF.

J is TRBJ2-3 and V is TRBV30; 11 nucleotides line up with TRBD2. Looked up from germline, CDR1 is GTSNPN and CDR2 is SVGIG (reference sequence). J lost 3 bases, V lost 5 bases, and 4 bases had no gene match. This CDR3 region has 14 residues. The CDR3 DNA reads TGTGCCTGGGGTTTAGCGGGAGGGACAGATACGCAGTATTTT. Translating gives CAWGLAGGTDTQYF.

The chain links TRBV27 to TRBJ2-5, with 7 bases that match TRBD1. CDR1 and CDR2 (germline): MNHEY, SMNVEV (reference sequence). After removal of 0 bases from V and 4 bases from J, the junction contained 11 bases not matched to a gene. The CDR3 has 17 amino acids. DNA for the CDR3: TGTGCCAGCAGTTTATCGAGAGGCGGCAGGGGGAGAGAGACCCAGTACTTC. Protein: CASSLSRGGRGRETQYF.

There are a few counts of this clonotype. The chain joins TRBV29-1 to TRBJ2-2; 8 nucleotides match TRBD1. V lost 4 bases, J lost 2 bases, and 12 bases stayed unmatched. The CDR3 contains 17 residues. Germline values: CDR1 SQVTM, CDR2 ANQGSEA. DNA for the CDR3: TGCAGCGTTGCGGACAGGGATCGGTTGGCTAACACCGGGGAGCTGTTTTTT. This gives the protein CSVADRDRLANTGELFF.

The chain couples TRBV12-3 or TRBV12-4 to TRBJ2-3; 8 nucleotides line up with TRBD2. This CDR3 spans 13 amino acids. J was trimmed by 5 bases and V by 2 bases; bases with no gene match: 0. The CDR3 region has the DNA TGTGCCAGCAGTTTAAGCGGGAGAGATACGCAGTATTTT. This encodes CASSLSGRDTQYF.

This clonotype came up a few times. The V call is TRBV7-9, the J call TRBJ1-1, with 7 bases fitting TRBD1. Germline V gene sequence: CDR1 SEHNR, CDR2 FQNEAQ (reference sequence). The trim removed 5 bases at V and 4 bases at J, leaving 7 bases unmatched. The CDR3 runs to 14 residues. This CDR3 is CASSPGGQGTEAFF. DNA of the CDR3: TGTGCCAGCAGCCCAGGGGGGCAGGGCACTGAAGCTTTCTTT.

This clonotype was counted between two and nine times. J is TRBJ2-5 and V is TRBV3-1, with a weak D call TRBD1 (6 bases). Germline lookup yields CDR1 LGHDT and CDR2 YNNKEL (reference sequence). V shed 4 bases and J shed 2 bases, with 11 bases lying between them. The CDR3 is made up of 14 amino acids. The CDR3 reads CASSLTGRQETQYF. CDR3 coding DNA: TGTGCCAGCAGCCTCACAGGGCGACAAGAGACCCAGTACTTC.

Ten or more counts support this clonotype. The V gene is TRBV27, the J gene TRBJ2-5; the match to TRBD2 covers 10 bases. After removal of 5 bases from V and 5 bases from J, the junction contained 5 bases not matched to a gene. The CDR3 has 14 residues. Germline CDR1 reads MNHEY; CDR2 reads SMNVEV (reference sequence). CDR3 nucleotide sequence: TGTGCCAGCAGTGTTTCGACTAGCGGGGAGACCCAGTACTTC. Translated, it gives CASSVSTSGETQYF.

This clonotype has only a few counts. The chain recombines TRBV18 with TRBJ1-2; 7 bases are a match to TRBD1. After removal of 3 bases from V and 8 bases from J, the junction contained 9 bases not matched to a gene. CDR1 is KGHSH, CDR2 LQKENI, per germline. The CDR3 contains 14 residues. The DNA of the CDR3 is TGTGCCAGCTCACCGTCGGCAGGGGGAAGCGGCTACACCTTC. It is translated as CASSPSAGGSGYTF.

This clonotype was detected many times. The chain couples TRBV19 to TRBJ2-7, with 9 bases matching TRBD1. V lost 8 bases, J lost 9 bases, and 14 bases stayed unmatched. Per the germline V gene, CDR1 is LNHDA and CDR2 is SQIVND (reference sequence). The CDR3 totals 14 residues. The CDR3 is CASVQGAGFQGQYF. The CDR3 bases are TGTGCCAGTGTACAGGGGGCTGGATTTCAAGGGCAGTACTTC.

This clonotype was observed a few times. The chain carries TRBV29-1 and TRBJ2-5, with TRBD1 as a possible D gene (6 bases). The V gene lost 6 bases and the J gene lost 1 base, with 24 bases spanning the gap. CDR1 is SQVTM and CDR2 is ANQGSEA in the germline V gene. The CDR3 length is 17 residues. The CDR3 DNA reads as TGCAGCGTGGAGACGCTACAGGGAGAGAGGCCCCAAGAGACCCAGTACTTC. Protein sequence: CSVETLQGERPQETQYF. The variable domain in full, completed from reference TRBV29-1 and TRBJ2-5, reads SAVISQKPSRDICQRGTSLTIQCQVDSQVTMMFWYRQQPGQSLTLIATANQGSEATYESGFVIDKFPISRPNLTFSTLTVSNMSPEDSSIYLCSVETLQGERPQETQYFGPGTRLLVL.

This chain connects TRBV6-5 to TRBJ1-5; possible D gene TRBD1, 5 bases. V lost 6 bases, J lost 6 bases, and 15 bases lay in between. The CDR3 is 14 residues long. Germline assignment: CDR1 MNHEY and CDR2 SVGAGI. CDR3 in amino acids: CASSLTAGPQPQHF. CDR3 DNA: TGTGCCAGCAGCCTCACAGCAGGGCCTCAGCCCCAGCATTTT.

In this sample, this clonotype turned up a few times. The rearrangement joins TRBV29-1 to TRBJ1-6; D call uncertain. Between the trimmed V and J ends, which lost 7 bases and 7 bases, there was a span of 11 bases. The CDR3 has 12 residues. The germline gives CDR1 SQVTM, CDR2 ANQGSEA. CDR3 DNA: TGCAGCGCGGGAGGCCCGAATTCACCCCTCCACTTT. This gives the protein CSAGGPNSPLHF. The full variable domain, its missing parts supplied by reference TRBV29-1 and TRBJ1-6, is SAVISQKPSRDICQRGTSLTIQCQVDSQVTMMFWYRQQPGQSLTLIATANQGSEATYESGFVIDKFPISRPNLTFSTLTVSNMSPEDSSIYLCSAGGPNSPLHFGNGTRLTVT.

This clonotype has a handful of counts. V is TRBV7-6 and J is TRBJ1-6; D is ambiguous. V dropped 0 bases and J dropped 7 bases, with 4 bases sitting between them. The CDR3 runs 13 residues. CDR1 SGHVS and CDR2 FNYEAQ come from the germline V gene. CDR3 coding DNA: TGTGCCAGCAGCTTAGCAAGGAATTCACCCCTCCACTTT. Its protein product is CASSLARNSPLHF.

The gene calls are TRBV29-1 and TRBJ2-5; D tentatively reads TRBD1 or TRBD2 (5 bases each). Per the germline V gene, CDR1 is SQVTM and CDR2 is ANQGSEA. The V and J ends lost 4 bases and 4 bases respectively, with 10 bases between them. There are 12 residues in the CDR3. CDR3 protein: CSVGAGRETQYF. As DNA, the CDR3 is TGCAGCGTTGGGGCAGGGAGAGAGACCCAGTACTTC.

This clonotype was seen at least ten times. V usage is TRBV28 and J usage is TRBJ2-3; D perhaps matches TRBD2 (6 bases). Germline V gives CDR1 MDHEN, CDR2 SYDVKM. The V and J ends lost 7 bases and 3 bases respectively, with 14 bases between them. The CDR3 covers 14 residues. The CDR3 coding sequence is TGTGCCAGCAAGGAGGAGGGGTGGACAGATACGCAGTATTTT. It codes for CASKEEGWTDTQYF.

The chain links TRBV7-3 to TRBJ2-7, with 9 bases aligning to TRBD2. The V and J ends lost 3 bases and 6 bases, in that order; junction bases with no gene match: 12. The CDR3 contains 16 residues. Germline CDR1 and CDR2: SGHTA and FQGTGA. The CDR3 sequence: CASSLGLASGGAEQYF. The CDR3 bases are TGTGCCAGCAGCTTGGGACTAGCCTCCGGGGGAGCCGAGCAGTACTTC. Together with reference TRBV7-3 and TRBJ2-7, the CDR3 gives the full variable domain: GAGVSQTPSNKVTEKGKYVELRCDPISGHTALYWYRQSLGQGPEFLIYFQGTGAADDSGLPNDRFFAVRPEGSVSTLKIQRTERGDSAVYLCASSLGLASGGAEQYFGPGTRLTVT.